This TCR beta chain originates from a study of technical replicates of blood from a few donors (dated by TCRdb to the late 2010s). As encoded in the germline V gene, CDR1 is MNHNS while CDR2 is SASEGT. The CDR3 runs 14 residues from the cysteine to the phenylalanine. The sequence is cut down to CDR3 DNA, 42 bases in frame from base 1. For this chain, trimming is 3 bases at the V end and 2 bases at the J end, and the number of junction bases without a gene match is 1. Remarks on this clone: Its antigen target is currently unknown. One base away there is no much larger clone; base qualities are not given.

Library preparation employed the immunoSEQ multiplex PCR assay. TCRdb provides this immuneACCESS table in a form limited to in-frame rearrangements. Some clones are lacking; in checked studies, under half of them reflect an unresolved V gene, and why the rest are absent is not known. The sample contains about 79,000 clones, 80% to 95% of them found a single time. Of the sample, 0.39% is held by the ten largest clones. This receptor was taken from a human donor in good health. Some clones in this sample may be carry-over from other donors' samples. Sequenced: T cells isolated from PBMCs. This sequence uses TRBV6-1 and TRBJ2-5; 9 of the junction bases match TRBD2. The DNA sequence follows: TGTGCCAGCAGTGAGACTAGCGGACAAGAGACCCAGTACTTC. It is translated as CASSETSGQETQYF.